The 22 T cell receptor beta chains listed next were all sequenced from one sample in a study of T cells in Graves' hyperthyroidism and ophthalmopathy. The source material, RNA transcripts, was used to amplify TCR beta CDR3 regions. The TCR CDR3 was amplified in a first-round RT-PCR using the HTBI primer set. TCRdb re-derived calls from the multiplex PCR reads in MiXCR, one entry per CDR3 protein. This sample has roughly 420,000 distinct CDR3 sequences, with around 14% found just once. The sample comprised blood. The receptors originated from a woman aged 18-29 years with Graves' hyperthyroidism.

This clonotype was picked up many times. This chain joins TRBV3-1 and TRBJ2-2; 8 bases agree with TRBD2. This CDR3 has 15 residues. The germline V gene has CDR1 LGHDT and CDR2 YNNKEL (reference sequence). J was trimmed by 5 bases and V by 5 bases; bases with no gene match: 7. The CDR3 loop is CASSFGSSGTGELFF. The CDR3 nucleotides read TGTGCCAGCAGCTTTGGCTCTAGCGGGACCGGGGAGCTGTTTTTT.

This clonotype was counted ten times or more. The chain is built from TRBV2 and TRBJ2-1; D tentatively fits TRBD1 or TRBD2 (5 bases each). The V end lost 8 bases, the J end lost 6 bases, and 17 bases lay between the germline ends. The V gene's germline CDR1 is SNHLY and CDR2 FYNNEI. CDR3 length: 14 amino acids. CDR3 amino acids: CASAWGAGVNEQFF. The CDR3 nucleotides read TGTGCCAGCGCGTGGGGCGCCGGGGTCAATGAGCAGTTCTTC. Based on the CDR3 plus reference TRBV2 and TRBJ2-1, the full variable domain is EPEVTQTPSHQVTQMGQEVILRCVPISNHLYFYWYRQILGQKVEFLVSFYNNEISEKSEIFDDQFSVERPDGSNFTLKIRSTKLEDSAMYFCASAWGAGVNEQFFGPGTRLTVL.

In this sample, this clonotype turned up a few times. The chain couples TRBV9 to TRBJ2-3; D could derive from TRBD1 or TRBD2 (7 bases each). The CDR3 contains 16 residues. V lost 5 bases and J lost 4, with 20 bases in between. CDR1 and CDR2 (germline): SGDLS, YYNGEE. DNA for the CDR3: TGTGCCAGCAGGGGGAGGGGGGCAGGGGGGGCAGATACGCAGTATTTT. It encodes CASRGRGAGGADTQYF.

About this clonotype: Being one base from a much bigger clone, this may be a read error. This chain joins TRBV9 and TRBJ2-7; D gene unclear. This CDR3 is 16 amino acids long. CDR1 and CDR2 from the germline V gene are SGDLS and YYNGEE. The CDR3 sequence: CASRVEVRATAYEQYF. The CDR3 nucleotides read TGTGCCAGCAGGGTAGAAGTAAGGGCTACTGCCTACGAGCAGTACTTC. Using reference TRBV9 and TRBJ2-7 for the parts outside the CDR3, the full variable domain is DSGVTQTPKHLITATGQRVTLRCSPRSGDLSVYWYQQSLDQGLQFLIQYYNGEERAKGNILERFSAQQFPDLHSELNLSSLELGDSALYFCASRVEVRATAYEQYFGPGTRLTVT.

This clonotype was seen at least ten times. The CDR3 loop reads CASSEGTSGRYEQYF. In DNA, the CDR3 is TGTGCCAGCAGTGAAGGAACTAGCGGGCGCTACGAGCAGTACTTC. The J gene is TRBJ2-7, the V gene TRBV6-1, with 9 bases lining up with TRBD2. The CDR3 spans 15 residues. The germline V gene has CDR1 MNHNS and CDR2 SASEGT. Trimming removed 1 base from V and 3 bases from J; junction bases left unmatched: 4.

This clonotype was seen more than once but under ten times. This chain joins TRBV20-1 and TRBJ2-5, with no clear D. V dropped 3 bases and J dropped 0 bases, with 11 bases sitting between them. CDR3 length: 14 residues. Germline CDR1 DFQATT, CDR2 SNEGSKA (reference sequence). CDR3 DNA sequence: TGCAGTGCTAGCCCCCGAGACTACCAAGAGACCCAGTACTTC. Its protein is CSASPRDYQETQYF.

The chain links TRBV7-6 to TRBJ2-7; TRBD2 is a possible D gene (5 bases). Germline CDR1 is SGHVS and CDR2 is FNYEAQ. The CDR3 extends over 14 amino acids. V was clipped by 5 bases and J by 0 bases, with 11 bases between them. CDR3 DNA sequence: TGTGCCAGCAGCCCTAGCCTCCCCTCCTACGAGCAGTACTTC. It translates to CASSPSLPSYEQYF.

There are many counts of this clonotype. CDR3 sequence (DNA): TGCGCCAGCAGTGAGCCTAGCACAGATACGCAGTATTTT. Translated: CASSEPSTDTQYF. The chain carries TRBV10-1 and TRBJ2-3; D ambiguous. CDR3 length equals 13 residues. Trimming stripped 2 bases from V and 0 bases from J, with 3 bases between. CDR1 and CDR2 from the germline V gene are WNHNN and SYGVQD (reference sequence).

This clonotype has at least ten counts. V usage is TRBV10-3 and J usage is TRBJ2-5; 8 bases agree with TRBD2. Germline V gene data show CDR1 as ENHRY and CDR2 as SYGVKD. With 10 bases clipped from V and 2 bases from J, the junction kept 6 bases outside the gene matches. The CDR3 contains 13 residues. CDR3 protein: CATNSGAQETQYF. The CDR3 DNA reads TGTGCCACAAATAGCGGGGCTCAAGAGACCCAGTACTTC.

This clonotype was seen at least ten times. The CDR3 reads CASSLTGGAGGTQYF. CDR3 sequence (DNA): TGTGCCAGCAGTTTAACGGGGGGGGCCGGGGGGACCCAGTACTTC. The V gene is TRBV28, the J gene TRBJ2-5, with 8 bases that match TRBD2. Losses at the gene ends were 2 bases for V and 7 bases for J; bases not matched to a gene: 9. The CDR3 length is 15 residues. CDR1 MDHEN and CDR2 SYDVKM come from the germline V gene.

This clonotype came up many times. The V call is TRBV7-9, the J call TRBJ1-2, with no clear D. Germline CDR1 reads SEHNR; CDR2 reads FQNEAQ (reference sequence). This CDR3 is built from 14 residues. Trimming took off 5 bases at V and 4 bases at J, with 14 bases between the two ends. The CDR3 loop is CASSRHVGVYGYTF. The DNA for the CDR3 is TGTGCCAGCAGCCGTCACGTCGGGGTCTATGGCTACACCTTC.

This clonotype has a count of ten or more. V and J are TRBV11-2 and TRBJ2-1; 7 nucleotides line up with TRBD2. V lost 1 base, J lost 8 bases, and 17 bases stayed unmatched. From germline, CDR1 is SGHAT and CDR2 FQNNGV. The CDR3 length is 18 residues. The CDR3, as DNA: TGTGCCAGCAGCTTAGCCGGGGGGACTTGGGTGGGGCCCGATGAGCAGTTCTTC. Amino acid sequence: CASSLAGGTWVGPDEQFF.

Many counts were recorded for this clonotype. The V gene is TRBV11-2, the J gene TRBJ1-1; D is unresolved. V lost 6 bases, J lost 1 base, and 30 bases lay in between. The CDR3 runs 20 residues. Germline V lookup: CDR1 SGHAT, CDR2 FQNNGV. DNA of the CDR3: TGTGCCAGCAGGGCTCAACGGGGAATTCGACAAGGGTTCTGGAACACTGAAGCTTTCTTT. Amino acids: CASRAQRGIRQGFWNTEAFF.

This clonotype was recorded a few times. J is TRBJ2-4 and V is TRBV30, with D perhaps TRBD1 or TRBD2 (6 bases each). This CDR3 has 15 residues. Germline V gives CDR1 GTSNPN, CDR2 SVGIG (reference sequence). Trimming removed 5 bases from V and 2 bases from J, with 16 bases in between. Here the CDR3 reads CAWDEVGGTKNIQYF. The CDR3 nucleotides read TGTGCCTGGGATGAAGTAGGGGGGACCAAAAACATTCAGTACTTC.

V and J are TRBV30 and TRBJ1-1, with a weak D call TRBD1 (5 bases). CDR1 and CDR2 (germline): GTSNPN, SVGIG (reference sequence). This CDR3 comprises 13 residues. Trimming removed 0 bases from V and 3 bases from J, with 8 bases in between. Written as DNA, the CDR3 is TGTGCCTGGAGTGTCCTGGGGGACACTGAAGCTTTCTTT. It is translated as CAWSVLGDTEAFF. Variable domain in full (rest from reference TRBV30 and TRBJ1-1): SQTIHQWPATLVQPVGSPLSLECTVEGTSNPNLYWYRQAAGRGLQLLFYSVGIGQISSEVPQNLSASRPQDRQFILSSKKLLLSDSGFYLCAWSVLGDTEAFFGQGTRLTVV.

This clonotype was detected many times. The chain is built from TRBV18 and TRBJ1-4; D not certain. Between the trimmed V and J ends, which lost 2 bases and 4 bases, there was a span of 8 bases. Per the germline V gene, CDR1 is KGHSH and CDR2 is LQKENI. The CDR3 covers 14 residues. CDR3 coding DNA: TGTGCCAGCTCACCAACGGCCAGTAATGAAAAACTGTTTTTT. Its translation: CASSPTASNEKLFF.

J is TRBJ2-2 and V is TRBV19, with D perhaps matching TRBD1 (7 bases). The germline gives CDR1 LNHDA, CDR2 SQIVND (reference sequence). The CDR3 runs 14 residues. V dropped 9 bases and J dropped 0 bases, with 11 bases sitting between them. CDR3 bases: TGTGCCAGCCAGGGGGGCGCGAACACCGGGGAGCTGTTTTTT. It encodes CASQGGANTGELFF.

Here the CDR3 DNA reads TGCGCCAGCAGCCAAGAACCCTACAGGGCAGATACGCAGTATTTT. This translates into CASSQEPYRADTQYF. V usage is TRBV4-1 and J usage is TRBJ2-3; tentatively, D is TRBD1 (6 bases). Deletions cut 0 bases from V and 4 bases from J, with 11 bases between. Germline CDR1 reads MGHRA; CDR2 reads YSYEKL. This CDR3 region has 15 residues.

The gene calls are TRBV6-5 and TRBJ1-2; 7 bases are shared with TRBD1. Trimming at V came to 2 bases and at J to 0 bases, leaving 9 bases not matched to a gene. The CDR3 is 17 residues long. Germline CDR1 reads MNHEY; CDR2 reads SVGAGI. CDR3 sequence (DNA): TGTGCCAGCAGTTACCGCGAGGGACAGCGAACTAACTATGGCTACACCTTC. Translation gives CASSYREGQRTNYGYTF.

The chain employs TRBV11-2 and TRBJ1-1; D perhaps matches TRBD1 (5 bases). The CDR3 loop spans 14 amino acids. CDR1 SGHAT and CDR2 FQNNGV come from the germline V gene. V was cut by 9 bases and J by 2 bases, with 16 bases left in between. The DNA of the CDR3 is TGTGCCAGTGCAGGGATGAAGACCAACACTGAAGCTTTCTTT. Protein product: CASAGMKTNTEAFF. Full variable domain (remainder filled in from reference TRBV11-2 and TRBJ1-1): EAGVAQSPRYKIIEKRQSVAFWCNPISGHATLYWYQQILGQGPKLLIQFQNNGVVDDSQLPKDRFSAERLKGVDSTLKIQPAKLEDSAVYLCASAGMKTNTEAFFGQGTRLTVV.

About this clonotype: Possible read error: a much larger clone is one base away. This chain links TRBV12-3 or TRBV12-4 with TRBJ2-7; D ambiguous. V was pared by 6 bases and J by 6 bases, with 21 bases between. The CDR3 is 15 amino acids. Here the CDR3 reads CASSSGRLPPCEQYF. CDR3 in DNA: TGTGCCAGCAGCTCCGGACGGTTGCCCCCCTGCGAGCAGTACTTC.

This clonotype was seen repeatedly, ten times or more. The chain is built from TRBV20-1 and TRBJ2-1; maybe TRBD2 (6 bases). The CDR3 covers 13 residues. In germline, CDR1 is DFQATT, CDR2 SNEGSKA (reference sequence). The V gene lost 5 bases and the J gene lost 0 bases, with 8 bases spanning the gap. The CDR3 sequence: CSAQRVSYNEQFF. The CDR3 nucleotides are TGCAGTGCTCAGCGGGTCTCCTACAATGAGCAGTTCTTC.